These 14 T cell receptor beta chains originate from one sample sequenced in a study of blood T cell repertoires in COVID-19 (dated by TCRdb to 2018 to 2020). Library creation used the immunoSEQ multiplex PCR assay. The immuneACCESS repertoire file appears here via TCRdb, limited to in-frame rearrangements. These files lack a portion of the clones; in checked studies, under half of the deficit traces to unresolved V genes, and the cause of the others is not known. For this sample there are about 75,000 clones; 84% appear just once. 20% to 25% of the sample comes from the top ten. The material sequenced was peripheral blood. Receptor source: a woman in her 50s with acute or convalescent COVID-19.

The chain couples TRBV19 to TRBJ2-3; 10 positions agree with TRBD2. Per the germline V gene, CDR1 is LNHDA and CDR2 is SQIVND (reference sequence). CDR3 length: 16 residues. The junction had 6 bases not matched to a gene; V was cut back by 6 bases and J by 0 bases. CDR3 DNA sequence: TGTGCCAGTAGCGGTGAGCGGGAGGGTAGCACAGATACGCAGTATTTT. It specifies CASSGEREGSTDTQYF.

This chain joins TRBV9 and TRBJ1-1, with a weak D call TRBD1 (5 bases). The CDR3 extends over 13 amino acids. Per germline, CDR1 SGDLS and CDR2 YYNGEE. V lost 0 bases and J 7 bases, leaving 10 bases between the germline ends. This CDR3 reads CASSVVPGDEAFF. CDR3 DNA: TGTGCCAGCAGCGTAGTCCCGGGGGATGAAGCTTTCTTT. Filled out from reference TRBV9 and TRBJ1-1, the complete variable domain reads DSGVTQTPKHLITATGQRVTLRCSPRSGDLSVYWYQQSLDQGLQFLIQYYNGEERAKGNILERFSAQQFPDLHSELNLSSLELGDSALYFCASSVVPGDEAFFGQGTRLTVV.

The chain recombines TRBV9 with TRBJ2-2, with no clear D. Germline V gene data show CDR1 as SGDLS and CDR2 as YYNGEE. The CDR3 covers 16 residues. V dropped 4 bases and J dropped 6 bases, with 19 bases sitting between them. The CDR3 DNA is TGTGCCAGCAGCCCCACCCCCCGAGGTGGCGCCGGGGAGCTGTTTTTT. It translates to CASSPTPRGGAGELFF.

The V call is TRBV5-5, the J call TRBJ2-3, with TRBD2 matching over 11 bases. The CDR3 has 16 amino acids. V shed 2 bases and J 9 bases; nucleotides not matched to a gene: 11. CDR1 SGHKS and CDR2 YYEKEE come from the germline V gene (reference sequence). CDR3 DNA sequence: TGTGCCAGCAGCTTCCAGAGTCTAGCGGGGGGTTTAACGCAGTATTTT. It specifies CASSFQSLAGGLTQYF.

The CDR3 sequence is CASSHTGPNYGYTF. The CDR3 DNA is TGTGCCAGCAGCCACACAGGGCCGAACTATGGCTACACCTTC. This sequence joins TRBV5-5 and TRBJ1-2; weak D call: TRBD1 (6 bases). The V end was cut by 4 bases, the J end by 2 bases, with 12 bases between. The CDR3 consists of 14 residues. In germline, CDR1 is SGHKS, CDR2 YYEKEE (reference sequence).

This clone is a singleton in its sample. V gene TRBV14 combines with J gene TRBJ2-5; D is possibly TRBD2 (5 bases). This CDR3 region has 15 residues. CDR1 and CDR2 from the germline V gene are SGHDN and FVKESK. Trimming stripped 0 bases from V and 3 bases from J, with 11 bases between. CDR3 amino acids: CASSQEVLAEETQYF. The CDR3 DNA reads as TGTGCCAGCAGCCAAGAGGTCCTAGCCGAAGAGACCCAGTACTTC.

The chain links TRBV4-3 to TRBJ2-7; D call uncertain. Trimming pared 1 base from V and 6 bases from J, leaving 13 bases between. The CDR3 sequence is 14 residues long. Germline-derived CDR1 and CDR2 are LGHNA and YSLEER. CDR3 coding DNA: TGCGCCAGCAGCCAAGCATTAGCCGCGGTCGAGCAGTACTTC. Residues: CASSQALAAVEQYF.

This rearrangement joins TRBV14 to TRBJ2-2; no reliable D call. V shed 2 bases and J shed 6 bases, with 10 bases lying between them. From germline, CDR1 is SGHDN and CDR2 FVKESK. The length of the CDR3 is 14 residues. The CDR3 sequence is CASSQRPLAGELFF. The CDR3 nucleotides are TGTGCCAGCAGCCAACGTCCCCTTGCCGGGGAGCTGTTTTTT. Based on the CDR3 plus reference TRBV14 and TRBJ2-2, the full variable domain is EAGVTQFPSHSVIEKGQTVTLRCDPISGHDNLYWYRRVMGKEIKFLLHFVKESKQDESGMPNNRFLAERTGGTYSTLKVQPAELEDSGVYFCASSQRPLAGELFFGEGSRLTVL.

The gene calls are TRBV5-1 and TRBJ2-1; TRBD1 is a possible D gene (7 bases). The germline CDR1 and CDR2 sequences are SGHRS and YFSETQ. This CDR3 has 15 residues. V was cut by 4 bases and J by 4 bases, with 15 bases left in between. As DNA, the CDR3 is TGCGCCAGCAGCCTCAGGGGGGAATCATACAATGAGCAGTTCTTC. Translating gives CASSLRGESYNEQFF.

The CDR3 loop reads CASKVAGANVLTF. Written as DNA, the CDR3 is TGTGCCAGCAAAGTAGCTGGGGCCAACGTCCTGACTTTC. The chain employs TRBV27 and TRBJ2-6; no firm D call. V was clipped by 7 bases and J by 2 bases, with 6 bases between them. The germline CDR1 and CDR2 sequences are MNHEY and SMNVEV (reference sequence). The length of the CDR3 is 13 residues.

V usage is TRBV7-2 and J usage is TRBJ1-1; D is ambiguous. V gave up 1 base and J gave up 2 bases, with 11 bases separating them. This CDR3 comprises 15 residues. Germline CDR1 SGHTA, CDR2 FQGNSA. The CDR3 protein is CASSLVGPQNTEAFF. Here the CDR3 DNA reads TGTGCCAGCAGCTTAGTGGGCCCACAAAACACTGAAGCTTTCTTT.

The J gene is TRBJ2-3, the V gene TRBV5-8; 10 bases line up with TRBD2. Trimming at V came to 0 bases and at J to 2 bases, leaving 3 bases not matched to a gene. The CDR3 covers 16 residues. Germline assignment: CDR1 SGHTS and CDR2 YDEGEE. In nucleotides, the CDR3 is TGTGCCAGCAGCTTGGGGCTAGCGGGGGCCACAGATACGCAGTATTTT. Its translation: CASSLGLAGATDTQYF. The full variable domain, completed using reference TRBV5-8 and TRBJ2-3, is EAGVTQSPTHLIKTRGQQATLRCSPISGHTSVYWYQQALGLGLQFLLWYDEGEERNRGNFPPRFSGRQFPNYSSELNVNALELEDSALYLCASSLGLAGATDTQYFGPGTRLTVL.

J is TRBJ2-7 and V is TRBV6-5, with a tentative D call TRBD2 (5 bases). The V and J ends lost 0 bases and 7 bases respectively, with 13 bases between them. Germline lookup yields CDR1 MNHEY and CDR2 SVGAGI. CDR3 size: 14 residues. CDR3 in amino acids: CASSYSPEGIEQYF. CDR3 in DNA: TGTGCCAGCAGTTACTCGCCCGAGGGCATAGAGCAGTACTTC.

In DNA, the CDR3 is TGCAGTGCTAGTCCAGGCCTCAAAGAGACCCAGTACTTC. As protein: CSASPGLKETQYF. This chain uses TRBV20-1 with TRBJ2-5; D is ambiguous. Trimming pared 3 bases from V and 3 bases from J, leaving 11 bases between. In germline, CDR1 is DFQATT, CDR2 SNEGSKA (reference sequence). This CDR3 has 13 residues.